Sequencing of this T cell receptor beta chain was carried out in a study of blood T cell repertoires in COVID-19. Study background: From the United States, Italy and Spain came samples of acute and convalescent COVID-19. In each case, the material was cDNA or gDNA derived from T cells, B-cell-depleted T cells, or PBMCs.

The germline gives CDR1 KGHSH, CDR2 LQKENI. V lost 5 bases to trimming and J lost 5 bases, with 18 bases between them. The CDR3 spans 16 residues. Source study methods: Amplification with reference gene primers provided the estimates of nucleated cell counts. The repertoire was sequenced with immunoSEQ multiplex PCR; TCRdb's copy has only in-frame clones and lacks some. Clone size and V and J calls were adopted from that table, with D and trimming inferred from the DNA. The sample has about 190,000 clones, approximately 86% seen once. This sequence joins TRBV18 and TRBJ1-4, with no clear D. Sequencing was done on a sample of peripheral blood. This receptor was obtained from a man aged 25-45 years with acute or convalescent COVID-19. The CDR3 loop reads CASSSGNAARNEKLFF. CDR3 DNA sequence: TGTGCCAGCTCATCGGGGAATGCGGCAAGAAATGAAAAACTGTTTTTT.